A selection of T cell receptor beta chains follows, all from one sample in a study of shared clonotypes between healthy human individuals. Libraries were prepared by immunoSEQ multiplex PCR; TCRdb keeps only in-frame clonotypes and omits some of them. The profile shows 850,000 to 1,100,000 clones, roughly 80% of them singletons. The sample taken for sequencing was memory CD4+ T cells from PBMCs. The origin of the receptors is a man younger than 35 in good health. Some clones in this sample may be carry-over from other donors' samples. Both conserved end residues are part of each CDR3. A D gene is named only where the DNA matches it firmly. Size is stated for part of the rows, as once, few or many counts, or as a class when the clone is expanded.

V gene: TRBV27; D gene: TRBD1; J gene: TRBJ2-3; clone size: .; CDR3 protein: CASSLLGGQGSTDTQYF; CDR3 DNA: TGTGCCAGCAGTTTATTGGGGGGACAGGGCTCCACAGATACGCAGTATTTT
V gene: TRBV10-2; D gene: TRBD1; J gene: TRBJ1-2; clone size: .; CDR3 protein: CASRTDRGPANYGYTF; CDR3 DNA: TGCGCCAGCAGGACCGACAGGGGGCCTGCTAACTATGGCTACACCTTC
V gene: TRBV7-9; D gene: .; J gene: TRBJ2-5; clone size: .; CDR3 protein: CASSFPPGEQQETQYF; CDR3 DNA: TGTGCCAGCAGCTTTCCCCCTGGGGAGCAACAAGAGACCCAGTACTTC
V gene: TRBV30; D gene: .; J gene: TRBJ2-2; clone size: .; CDR3 protein: CAWNPGPNTGELFF; CDR3 DNA: TGTGCCTGGAATCCGGGACCTAACACCGGGGAGCTGTTTTTT
V gene: TRBV10-3; D gene: .; J gene: TRBJ2-1; clone size: .; CDR3 protein: CAISAGSRHNEQFF; CDR3 DNA: TGTGCCATCAGTGCGGGTAGTCGGCACAATGAGCAGTTCTTC
V gene: TRBV7-2; D gene: .; J gene: TRBJ2-1; clone size: .; CDR3 protein: CASSLRNNEQFF; CDR3 DNA: TGTGCCAGCAGCTTGCGAAACAATGAGCAGTTCTTC
V gene: TRBV19; D gene: TRBD2; J gene: TRBJ2-1; clone size: .; CDR3 protein: CASSPQAGAYNEQFF; CDR3 DNA: TGTGCCAGTAGCCCCCAGGCGGGAGCCTACAATGAGCAGTTCTTC
V gene: TRBV28; D gene: .; J gene: TRBJ1-5; clone size: few; CDR3 protein: CASSSHREGNQPQHF; CDR3 DNA: TGTGCCAGCAGTTCTCACAGGGAGGGCAATCAGCCCCAGCATTTT
V gene: TRBV6-6; D gene: .; J gene: TRBJ2-2; clone size: .; CDR3 protein: CASSYPTRAGELFF; CDR3 DNA: TGTGCCAGCAGTTACCCTACACGGGCCGGGGAGCTGTTTTTT
V gene: TRBV5-1; D gene: .; J gene: TRBJ2-2; clone size: .; CDR3 protein: CASSLVQANTGELFF; CDR3 DNA: TGCGCCAGCAGCTTGGTACAGGCCAACACCGGGGAGCTGTTTTTT
V gene: TRBV2; D gene: TRBD1; J gene: TRBJ2-6; clone size: .; CDR3 protein: CATSPEQGTGANVLTF; CDR3 DNA: TGTGCCACAAGCCCCGAACAGGGGACTGGGGCCAACGTCCTGACTTTC
V gene: TRBV7-2; D gene: TRBD1; J gene: TRBJ1-5; clone size: .; CDR3 protein: CASSQGQAVRPQHF; CDR3 DNA: TGTGCCAGCAGCCAGGGACAGGCTGTCCGGCCCCAGCATTTT
V gene: TRBV6-1; D gene: .; J gene: TRBJ1-2; clone size: once; CDR3 protein: CASSADSRYGYTF; CDR3 DNA: TGTGCCAGCAGTGCGGACAGTCGTTATGGCTACACCTTC
V gene: TRBV19; D gene: .; J gene: TRBJ1-5; clone size: .; CDR3 protein: CASSPPNSNQPQHF; CDR3 DNA: TGTGCCAGTAGTCCTCCAAATAGCAATCAGCCCCAGCATTTT
V gene: TRBV5-8; D gene: .; J gene: TRBJ2-7; clone size: .; CDR3 protein: CASSWAPGGITYEQYF; CDR3 DNA: TGTGCCAGCAGCTGGGCCCCAGGGGGGATTACCTACGAGCAGTACTTC
V gene: TRBV5-1; D gene: .; J gene: TRBJ2-7; clone size: .; CDR3 protein: CASSLTVSRSYEQYF; CDR3 DNA: TGCGCCAGCAGCTTGACGGTAAGCCGCTCCTACGAGCAGTACTTC
V gene: TRBV30; D gene: .; J gene: TRBJ1-2; clone size: .; CDR3 protein: CAWIAGQGMVF; CDR3 DNA: TGTGCCTGGATCGCGGGCCAGGGAATGGTCTTC
V gene: TRBV29-1; D gene: .; J gene: TRBJ2-1; clone size: .; CDR3 protein: CSVQIDEQFF; CDR3 DNA: TGCAGCGTACAAATCGATGAGCAGTTCTTC
V gene: TRBV4-2; D gene: .; J gene: TRBJ2-7; clone size: .; CDR3 protein: CASSQITPGAGQYF; CDR3 DNA: TGTGCCAGCAGCCAAATAACCCCGGGGGCGGGGCAGTACTTC
V gene: TRBV28; D gene: .; J gene: TRBJ1-1; clone size: once; CDR3 protein: CASSGNTEAFF; CDR3 DNA: TGTGCCAGCAGCGGAAACACTGAAGCTTTCTTT
V gene: TRBV5-4; D gene: .; J gene: TRBJ2-7; clone size: .; CDR3 protein: CASSWGGGGPREQYF; CDR3 DNA: TGTGCCAGCAGCTGGGGAGGGGGAGGGCCGAGGGAGCAGTACTTC
V gene: TRBV27; D gene: .; J gene: TRBJ2-2; clone size: .; CDR3 protein: CASSLYGTTNTGELFF; CDR3 DNA: TGTGCCAGCAGTTTGTACGGGACAACGAACACCGGGGAGCTGTTTTTT
V gene: TRBV19; D gene: .; J gene: TRBJ2-1; clone size: .; CDR3 protein: CASSSEAHMMDEQFF; CDR3 DNA: TGTGCCAGTAGTAGCGAAGCTCATATGATGGATGAGCAGTTCTTC
V gene: TRBV11-3; D gene: .; J gene: TRBJ2-2; clone size: .; CDR3 protein: CASSLSTGELFF; CDR3 DNA: TGTGCCAGCAGCCTCAGCACCGGGGAGCTGTTTTTT
V gene: TRBV29-1; D gene: .; J gene: TRBJ1-1; clone size: .; CDR3 protein: CSASPGNTEAFF; CDR3 DNA: TGCAGCGCAAGCCCAGGGAACACTGAAGCTTTCTTT
V gene: TRBV10-3; D gene: .; J gene: TRBJ2-7; clone size: .; CDR3 protein: CAISDSDRTRSYEQYF; CDR3 DNA: TGTGCCATCAGTGACTCCGACAGGACTAGATCCTACGAGCAGTACTTC
V gene: TRBV5-6; D gene: .; J gene: TRBJ1-2; clone size: .; CDR3 protein: CASRSGDYGYTF; CDR3 DNA: TGTGCCAGCAGGTCAGGGGACTATGGCTACACCTTC
V gene: TRBV28; D gene: .; J gene: TRBJ2-1; clone size: few; CDR3 protein: CASSSNEQFF; CDR3 DNA: TGTGCCAGCAGCAGCAATGAGCAGTTCTTC
V gene: TRBV7-9; D gene: .; J gene: TRBJ2-3; clone size: .; CDR3 protein: CASSFQGPDTQYF; CDR3 DNA: TGTGCCAGCAGCTTCCAGGGACCAGATACGCAGTATTTT